This T cell receptor beta chain comes out of a study of T cells in Graves' hyperthyroidism and ophthalmopathy (dated by TCRdb to the late 2010s). Describing the broader study: Peripheral blood was sampled at the time of initial diagnosis, prior to any treatment. The study also compared thyroid tissue and blood T-cell repertoires from 6 or 7 Graves' hyperthyroidism patients. After blood sampling, hyperthyroidism patients were treated with methimazole at a starting dose of 30 mg daily, and ophthalmopathy patients were treated with high-dose intravenous methylprednisolone. Prospective prediction of ophthalmopathy was tested in an independent validation cohort consisting of 18 to 20 hyperthyroidism patients and approximately 16 patients who later progressed to ophthalmopathy. For training and testing, the 100 or so patients in the discovery cohort were randomly divided in a 7:3 ratio. A discovery cohort of around 98 patients, about 40 with Graves' ophthalmopathy and about 60 with stable Graves' hyperthyroidism, was used to find distinguishing TCR V-J signatures. According to the paper, TCR Vbeta CDR3 sequencing was carried out on about 140 peripheral blood samples, which came from under 50 ophthalmopathy, 80 or so hyperthyroidism and around 17 progressor patients. Study-level results and caveats: Blood samples also contained most of the expanded thyroid clonotypes (frequency above 0.001), which suggests that blood repertoires may reflect thyroid immune responses. A model built on a 13 V-J signature distinguished ophthalmopathy from stable hyperthyroidism, reaching 85% to 90% sensitivity and 81% to 83% specificity in cross-validation and 80%/75% in testing. During validation, the model predicted progression to ophthalmopathy a median of about 6.3 months ahead of onset, with roughly 65% sensitivity and 72% to 85% specificity. Sample size was not statistically predetermined, and blinding of investigators to group allocation was not performed.

Stable Graves' hyperthyroidism was defined as no progression to ophthalmopathy during 18 months of follow-up. Hyperthyroidism patients were newly diagnosed, had a disease duration of under 2 months, and were aged 18 to 65 years. Patients with uncontrolled infections, other autoimmune diseases, pregnancy or lactation were excluded. Diagnoses relied on clinical symptoms, serum thyroxine and TRAb, thyroid ultrasound and orbital computed tomography. PBMCs were isolated from more than 8 ml of fresh peripheral blood by Ficoll-Paque density gradient centrifugation. Trizol reagent was used to extract total RNA, and RNA quality was then checked on an Agilent 2100 Bioanalyzer. Including cysteine and phenylalanine, the CDR3 has 14 amino acids. Just the 42-base CDR3 DNA is kept, in frame starting at base 1. CDR1 and CDR2 are read off the germline V gene as SNHLY and FYNNEI. Trimming takes 1 base from V and 6 bases from J, and the germline ends sit 10 bases apart.

This clonotype was picked up many times. Its target antigen remains unknown. Base-call qualities are not available, and no considerably larger clone is one nucleotide away. Amplification of TCR beta CDR3 regions was carried out from RNA transcripts. The TCR CDR3 was subjected to a first round of RT-PCR using the HTBI primer set and the Qiagen OneStep RT-PCR kit. A second multiplex PCR round built the libraries, followed by size selection and purification. Sequencing of the libraries was done on an Illumina HiSeq2000 using paired-end 100 bp reads. Under the source paper's analysis protocol: SOAPnuke was used to process the raw data, with reads discarded if the reads contained adapters or uncalled bases, had a mean Phred below 15, or lacked an exact constant-primer or identifier match. COPE v1.2.5 was used to merge high-quality paired reads, and clonotypes were defined as unique nucleotide sequences. MiTCR v1.1 was used to align clonotypes to the IMGT TRBV, TRBD and TRBJ reference segments. Only V-J combinations with frequency above 0.0001, covering 99% to 99.2% of repertoires, were analysed. A TCS score was defined as the ratio of F50 (clonal expansion) to E x V (chaos), with BLOSUM62-based TCRdist applied between CDR3 peptides within each V-J. Welch's t-statistics and random forest reduced 500 to 650 V-J features to 13, which were used in a naive Bayes classifier (R e1071). TCRdb itself trimmed the public reads at Q25 with fastp, ran MiXCR and retained productive beta chains. Rows are unified per CDR3 protein, each entry keeping the most common DNA and genes. For this entry, the V and J calls and clone size follow TCRdb and not the study's own pipeline. This sample lists about 690,000 distinct CDR3 sequences; 17% were detected once. The ten largest clones take up 15% to 19% of the sample.

The receptor chain draws on TRBV2 and TRBJ1-5, with TRBD1 tentatively as D gene (6 bases match). The sequence came from a man aged 50 to 60 with Graves' hyperthyroidism. Sequenced: blood. The encoded CDR3 is CASSEEGGTQPQHF. The DNA sequence is as follows: TGTGCCAGCAGTGAAGAAGGGGGAACTCAGCCCCAGCATTTT.